This T cell receptor beta chain stems from a study of graft-versus-host responses after intestinal transplantation. On the study more broadly: Each of the recipients got a multivisceral, liver-intestinal, or isolated intestinal transplant.

Study-level points and caveats: Early after transplant, HvG clones declined as circulating GvH clones peaked. Some patients had graft-donor T cell macrochimerism, and their allografts showed high graft-versus-host to host-versus-graft clonal ratios.

This clone is judged medium-sized. The culture paired approximately 200,000 irradiated violet-dye-labeled stimulators with approximately 200,000 CFSE-labeled responders. V gave up 2 bases and J gave up 2 bases, with 11 bases separating them. This CDR3 is built from 15 residues. The germline CDR1 and CDR2 sequences are ENHRY and SYGVKD. TCRdb's table, derived via immunoSEQ multiplex PCR, lists solely in-frame clones and lacks some. The top ten hold approximately 2.2% of the sample, which has roughly 15,000 clones, 35% seen once. The clonotype was recovered from a human patient who received an intestinal transplant. Sequencing was performed on alloreactive CD8+ T cells from a mixed lymphocyte reaction culture, taken before intestinal transplant. The subset is: CFSE-low proliferating T cells sorted from roughly 6-day pre-transplant mixed lymphocyte reaction (GvH or HvG direction). The chain couples TRBV10-3 to TRBJ2-3; D is ambiguous. The CDR3 here is CAISEGTTLTDTQYF. CDR3 coding DNA: TGTGCCATCAGTGAGGGTACTACCCTCACAGATACGCAGTATTTT.